This section outlines one TCR beta chain sequence together with its context. This entry comes from a study of blood T cell repertoires in COVID-19. Study at large: Samples of COVID-19 (acute and convalescent) were obtained from the United States, Italy and Spain.

Data came from immunoSEQ multiplex PCR; TCRdb stores just in-frame clones and leaves some out. Here the sample spans more than 200,000 clones, about 89% being singletons. CDR3 length: 13 residues. The V and J ends lost 2 bases and 7 bases respectively, with 11 bases between them. Germline values: CDR1 LNHDA, CDR2 SQIVND (reference sequence). Sequenced material: PBMCs or T cells enriched from blood (not recorded which). This TCR came from a woman aged 30 to 39 who had recovered from COVID-19. V is TRBV19 and J is TRBJ1-2; D not resolved. The CDR3 spells CASSISSSGGYTF. CDR3 bases: TGTGCCAGTAGTATATCCTCCTCAGGTGGCTACACCTTC.